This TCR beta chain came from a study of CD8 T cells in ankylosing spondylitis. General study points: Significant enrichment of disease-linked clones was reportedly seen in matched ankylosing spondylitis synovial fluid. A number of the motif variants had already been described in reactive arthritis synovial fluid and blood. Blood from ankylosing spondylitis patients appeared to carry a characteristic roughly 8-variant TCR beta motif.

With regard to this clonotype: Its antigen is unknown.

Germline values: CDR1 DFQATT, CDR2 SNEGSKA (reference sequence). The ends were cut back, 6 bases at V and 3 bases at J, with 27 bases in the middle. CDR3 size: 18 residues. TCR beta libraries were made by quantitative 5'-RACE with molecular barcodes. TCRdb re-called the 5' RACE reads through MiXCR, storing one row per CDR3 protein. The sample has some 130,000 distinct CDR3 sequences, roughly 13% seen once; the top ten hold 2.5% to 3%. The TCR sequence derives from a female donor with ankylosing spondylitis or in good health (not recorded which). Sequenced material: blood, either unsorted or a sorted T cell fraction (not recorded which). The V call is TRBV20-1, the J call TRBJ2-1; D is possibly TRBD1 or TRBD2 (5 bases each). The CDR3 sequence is CSAKGQSRDGSFYNEQFF. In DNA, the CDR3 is TGCAGTGCCAAGGGGCAAAGTCGGGACGGATCCTTCTACAATGAGCAGTTCTTC.